A selection of T cell receptor beta chains follows, all from one sample in a study of blood T cell repertoires in COVID-19. Measured with immunoSEQ multiplex PCR; TCRdb has only the in-frame clones, and not every one. The data show roughly 73,000 clones, 89% seen once. The sequenced sample consisted of peripheral blood. These receptors came from a man older than 75 with acute or convalescent COVID-19. The CDR3 runs from the conserved cysteine through the conserved F or W. The order of the fields is clone size, J gene, D gene, V gene, CDR3 DNA, CDR3 protein. The D gene is left open where the match is weak. The size field is filled for only some rows; it gives once, few, many or a size class.

size: .
J: TRBJ1-1
D: .
V: TRBV12-3/TRBV12-4
DNA: TGTGCCAGCAGTTTTCACAGGCGAGCTGAAGCTTTCTTT
CDR3: CASSFHRRAEAFF

size: .
J: TRBJ1-1
D: TRBD1
V: TRBV18
DNA: TGTGCCAGCTCACCCCGGACAGGTGAAGCTTTCTTT
CDR3: CASSPRTGEAFF

size: .
J: TRBJ1-4
D: .
V: TRBV27
DNA: TGTGCCAGCAGTCCAGCGGCAGGCGTAATCGGAAAACTGTTTTTT
CDR3: CASSPAAGVIGKLFF

size: .
J: TRBJ2-1
D: TRBD2
V: TRBV11-3
DNA: TGTGCCAGCTCTCTAGCGGGGGCTATTTACAATGAGCAGTTCTTC
CDR3: CASSLAGAIYNEQFF

size: .
J: TRBJ2-1
D: TRBD2
V: TRBV11-2
DNA: TGTGCCAGCAGCTTAGATCCCCCGCTAGCGGGAGGGAGGAATGAGCAGTTCTTC
CDR3: CASSLDPPLAGGRNEQFF

size: .
J: TRBJ2-5
D: TRBD1
V: TRBV9
DNA: TGTGCCAGCAGCACCTGGACAGGGGGACGCCAAGAGACCCAGTACTTC
CDR3: CASSTWTGGRQETQYF

size: once
J: TRBJ2-3
D: TRBD2
V: TRBV5-1
DNA: TGCGCCAGCAGCATCGGGGGGGTCCCGGGAGATACGCAGTATTTT
CDR3: CASSIGGVPGDTQYF

size: .
J: TRBJ2-1
D: .
V: TRBV4-1
DNA: TGCGCCAGCAGCCAACAGGGTTCAGCTGAGCAGTTCTTC
CDR3: CASSQQGSAEQFF

size: .
J: TRBJ1-1
D: TRBD1
V: TRBV27
DNA: TGTGCCAGCAGTCCCTCGGACAGGGGAAGTGCTGAAGCTTTCTTT
CDR3: CASSPSDRGSAEAFF

size: .
J: TRBJ2-3
D: TRBD2
V: TRBV30
DNA: TGTGCCTGGAGCCCCGGACTAGCGGGGCGTACGCAGTATTTT
CDR3: CAWSPGLAGRTQYF

size: .
J: TRBJ1-1
D: TRBD1
V: TRBV9
DNA: TGTGCCAGCAGCCCACGAACGGACAGGGTGGCTTTCTTT
CDR3: CASSPRTDRVAFF

size: .
J: TRBJ1-2
D: .
V: TRBV19
DNA: TGTGCCAGTAGTAGGGGGGGCTCTGGCTACACCTTC
CDR3: CASSRGGSGYTF

size: few
J: TRBJ2-2
D: .
V: TRBV11-2
DNA: TGTGCCAGCAGCTTCGGGGGCACCGGGGAGCTGTTTTTT
CDR3: CASSFGGTGELFF

size: .
J: TRBJ1-1
D: .
V: TRBV2
DNA: TGTGCCAGCAGTGGGGGCAGGGAGGGCACTGAAGCTTTCTTT
CDR3: CASSGGREGTEAFF

size: .
J: TRBJ1-1
D: .
V: TRBV7-9
DNA: TGTGCCAGCAGCTTAGTACAGGTTCCTGAAGCTTTCTTT
CDR3: CASSLVQVPEAFF

size: .
J: TRBJ1-5
D: .
V: TRBV12-3/TRBV12-4
DNA: TGTGCCAGCTCATCAGGGCCAAGTCAGCCCCAGCATTTT
CDR3: CASSSGPSQPQHF

size: .
J: TRBJ2-1
D: .
V: TRBV5-6
DNA: TGTGCCAGCAGGCACGGACTGGGCAATGAGCAGTTCTTC
CDR3: CASRHGLGNEQFF

size: .
J: TRBJ1-3
D: .
V: TRBV28
DNA: TGTGCCACCAGCCACGGGGGGGCGGCTGGAAACACCATATATTTT
CDR3: CATSHGGAAGNTIYF

size: .
J: TRBJ2-3
D: TRBD1
V: TRBV5-6
DNA: TGTGCCAGCAGCCGCCGACAGGGGTTTACAGATACGCAGTATTTT
CDR3: CASSRRQGFTDTQYF

size: .
J: TRBJ1-2
D: .
V: TRBV2
DNA: TGTGCCGCGCGGCAGAATTATGGCTACACCTTC
CDR3: CAARQNYGYTF

size: .
J: TRBJ1-1
D: TRBD1
V: TRBV19
DNA: TGTGCCAGTAGTGTCGGGACAGGGAACACTGAAGCTTTCTTT
CDR3: CASSVGTGNTEAFF

size: once
J: TRBJ1-3
D: .
V: TRBV5-1
DNA: TGCGCCAGCAGCTTGGACCCGGTCTCCGGAAACACCATATATTTT
CDR3: CASSLDPVSGNTIYF

size: .
J: TRBJ2-6
D: .
V: TRBV7-9
DNA: TGTGCCAGCAGCTTCACCGGTGGTGGGGCCAACGTCCTGACTTTC
CDR3: CASSFTGGGANVLTF

size: .
J: TRBJ2-7
D: TRBD2
V: TRBV19
DNA: TGTGCCAGTAGTATTGGGACTAGCGGGACTACCTACGAGCAGTACTTC
CDR3: CASSIGTSGTTYEQYF

size: .
J: TRBJ2-3
D: .
V: TRBV10-1
DNA: TGCGCCAGCAGTCCCACAGGGTTTCAAACAGATACGCAGTATTTT
CDR3: CASSPTGFQTDTQYF

size: .
J: TRBJ1-1
D: .
V: TRBV6-6
DNA: TGTGCCAGCAGTACGGGGGGAGGGAGTACTGAAGCTTTCTTT
CDR3: CASSTGGGSTEAFF

size: .
J: TRBJ2-3
D: TRBD2
V: TRBV6-5
DNA: TGTGCCAGCAGTTTTTTAGCGGGGGTCACAGATACGCAGTATTTT
CDR3: CASSFLAGVTDTQYF

size: .
J: TRBJ1-2
D: TRBD1
V: TRBV5-5
DNA: TGTGCCAGCAGCTTGACAGGGGCCTATGGCTACACCTTC
CDR3: CASSLTGAYGYTF

size: .
J: TRBJ2-6
D: .
V: TRBV9
DNA: TGTGCCAGCACCCAGGGTCCCGGGGCCAACGTCCTGACTTTC
CDR3: CASTQGPGANVLTF

size: once
J: TRBJ2-7
D: TRBD1
V: TRBV18
DNA: TGTGCCAGCTCAACGGGACAGGGTGACGAGCAGTACTTC
CDR3: CASSTGQGDEQYF

size: .
J: TRBJ1-1
D: .
V: TRBV6-6
DNA: TGTGCCAGCAGTTACGGCAGGGAAGGCACTGAAGCTTTCTTT
CDR3: CASSYGREGTEAFF

size: .
J: TRBJ2-7
D: .
V: TRBV2
DNA: TGTGCCAGCAGTGAGGGGACTCGTGGGGGCTACGAGCAGTACTTC
CDR3: CASSEGTRGGYEQYF

size: once
J: TRBJ1-5
D: .
V: TRBV6-6
DNA: TGTGCCGCCCGGGAGGGCAATCAGCCCCAGCATTTT
CDR3: CAAREGNQPQHF

size: .
J: TRBJ2-3
D: TRBD2
V: TRBV18
DNA: TGTGCCAGCTCACCGAAAAGCGGGGGAAGCACAGATACGCAGTATTTT
CDR3: CASSPKSGGSTDTQYF

size: .
J: TRBJ1-6
D: .
V: TRBV30
DNA: TGTGCCTGGAGTGTACGAGGAGGACCCAATAATTCACCCCTCCACTTT
CDR3: CAWSVRGGPNNSPLHF

size: .
J: TRBJ1-1
D: .
V: TRBV6-5
DNA: TGTGCCAGCAGTTCCCAACAGGGAGTGACTGAAGCTTTCTTT
CDR3: CASSSQQGVTEAFF

size: .
J: TRBJ1-2
D: .
V: TRBV9
DNA: TGTGCCAGCAGTGCTTTTTTCCGACAGTCTCAGAACTATGGCTACACCTTC
CDR3: CASSAFFRQSQNYGYTF

size: .
J: TRBJ1-5
D: .
V: TRBV27
DNA: TGTGCCAGCAGTCCTGGGGACTTCAGTGGGCCCCAGCATTTT
CDR3: CASSPGDFSGPQHF

size: .
J: TRBJ1-2
D: TRBD1
V: TRBV5-4
DNA: TGTGCCAGCAGCCTACAGGGGAACTATGGCTACACCTTC
CDR3: CASSLQGNYGYTF

size: .
J: TRBJ1-2
D: TRBD1
V: TRBV25-1
DNA: TGTGCCATCTGGAGGGGGCGCAGAAACTATGGCTACACCTTC
CDR3: CAIWRGRRNYGYTF

size: .
J: TRBJ1-1
D: .
V: TRBV5-4
DNA: TGTGCCAGCAGCCCCGGGGGTGACACTGAAGCTTTCTTT
CDR3: CASSPGGDTEAFF

size: .
J: TRBJ1-2
D: .
V: TRBV13
DNA: TGTGCCAGCAGCCTAAAGATGAGGAGATACACCTTC
CDR3: CASSLKMRRYTF

size: .
J: TRBJ1-2
D: .
V: TRBV27
DNA: TGTGCCAGCAGTTTAGGGGGCAGACAATATGGCTACACCTTC
CDR3: CASSLGGRQYGYTF

size: once
J: TRBJ2-3
D: .
V: TRBV5-1
DNA: TGCGCCAGCAGCGAACAGGGAGCTAGCACAGATACGCAGTATTTT
CDR3: CASSEQGASTDTQYF

size: once
J: TRBJ1-6
D: .
V: TRBV19
DNA: TGTGCCAGTAGTACCGGACAGAATAATTCACCCCTCCACTTT
CDR3: CASSTGQNNSPLHF

size: .
J: TRBJ1-2
D: .
V: TRBV6-5
DNA: TGTGCCAGCAGTTCCCTGGGGGGGGGCTATGGCTACACCTTC
CDR3: CASSSLGGGYGYTF